These T cell receptor beta chains were read from a single sample in a study of T cell repertoires in cytomegalovirus infection. In TCRdb, the reads were re-called with MiXCR into one record per CDR3 protein. The data show approximately 750,000 distinct CDR3 sequences, about 40% seen once. Specimen: PBMCs. The receptors here all came from a human donor in good health (CMV status not recorded). Some clones in this sample may be carry-over from other donors' samples. CDR3s include the opening cysteine and the closing phenylalanine or tryptophan. The D gene is left open where the match is weak. The size field is filled for only some rows; it gives once, few, many or a size class.

cdr3_aa cdr3_nt d_call j_call clone_size v_call
CASSMGIVNQPQHF TGTGCCAGTAGTATGGGGATAGTAAATCAGCCCCAGCATTTT NA TRBJ1-5 NA TRBV19
CASSVIAGGEYNEQFF TGTGCCAGCAGTGTAATAGCGGGAGGGGAGTACAATGAGCAGTTCTTC TRBD2 TRBJ2-1 NA TRBV27
CASSWGELIAKNIQYF TGTGCCAGCAGCTGGGGGGAACTAATAGCCAAAAACATTCAGTACTTC NA TRBJ2-4 once TRBV5-5
CAISDPGGRGISPLHF TGTGCCATCAGTGATCCCGGTGGAAGGGGCATTTCACCCCTCCACTTT NA TRBJ1-6 NA TRBV10-3
CASSPLTSGVYEQYF TGTGCCAGCAGCCCCCTGACTAGCGGGGTTTACGAGCAGTACTTC TRBD2 TRBJ2-7 many TRBV7-8
CASSLSGTGGFDEQYF TGTGCCAGCAGTTTATCCGGGACAGGGGGTTTCGACGAGCAGTACTTC TRBD1 TRBJ2-7 NA TRBV28
CASSLWPGYTGELFF TGTGCCAGCAGTTTGTGGCCAGGGTACACCGGGGAGCTGTTTTTT NA TRBJ2-2 NA TRBV28
CASSLYLAGDNEQFF TGTGCCAGCAGCTTATACCTAGCGGGGGACAATGAGCAGTTCTTC TRBD2 TRBJ2-1 few TRBV11-2
CASSLTLRGQGVSEQFF TGTGCCAGCAGCTTAACCTTGAGAGGACAGGGAGTAAGTGAGCAGTTCTTC TRBD1 TRBJ2-1 few TRBV11-2
CASSFSGVLFTDTQYF TGTGCCAGCAGCTTTAGCGGAGTCCTCTTCACAGATACGCAGTATTTT NA TRBJ2-3 few TRBV7-2
CALGTENTGELFF TGTGCCCTCGGGACTGAGAACACCGGGGAGCTGTTTTTT NA TRBJ2-2 few TRBV10-3
CASSLGVGRRGNEQFF TGTGCCAGCAGCTTGGGGGTCGGGAGGAGGGGAAATGAGCAGTTCTTC TRBD2 TRBJ2-1 few TRBV5-6
CASSGPFGTYEQYF TGTGCCAGCAGTGGACCTTTCGGAACCTACGAGCAGTACTTC NA TRBJ2-7 NA TRBV6-1
CASSGAAEIINSPLHF TGTGCCAGCAGTGGGGCCGCGGAAATAATAAATTCACCCCTCCACTTT NA TRBJ1-6 few TRBV28
CASSIGDTGANVLTF TGTGCCAGTAGTATTGGGGACACTGGGGCCAACGTCCTGACTTTC NA TRBJ2-6 NA TRBV19
CASRGPYSLYGYTF TGTGCCAGCAGGGGACCGTATTCCCTCTATGGCTACACCTTC NA TRBJ1-2 NA TRBV12-3/TRBV12-4
CASSQTSTTYEQYF TGTGCCAGTAGCCAAACTAGCACCACCTACGAGCAGTACTTC NA TRBJ2-7 NA TRBV19
CASSPTRGNIQYF TGTGCCAGCAGCCCAACAAGGGGAAACATTCAGTACTTC NA TRBJ2-4 many TRBV7-2
CSARDTVAYEQYF TGCAGTGCTAGGGACACTGTAGCCTACGAGCAGTACTTC NA TRBJ2-7 NA TRBV20-1
CATSDPLRTGDEQYF TGTGCCACCAGTGACCCTCTACGGACAGGCGACGAGCAGTACTTC TRBD1 TRBJ2-7 few TRBV24-1
CASSLAEEEFYGYTF TGTGCCAGCAGTTTAGCTGAAGAGGAGTTTTATGGCTACACCTTC NA TRBJ1-2 NA TRBV12-3/TRBV12-4
CASSLGMLGTPTFSYEQYF TGCGCCAGCAGCTTGGGGATGCTCGGGACACCTACGTTCTCCTACGAGCAGTACTTC NA TRBJ2-7 NA TRBV5-1
CAISVPGQGFPDTQYF TGTGCCATCAGTGTCCCGGGACAGGGGTTCCCAGATACGCAGTATTTT TRBD1 TRBJ2-3 NA TRBV10-3
CASSLDGQGRNQPQHF TGCGCCAGCAGCCTAGACGGACAGGGGAGAAATCAGCCCCAGCATTTT TRBD1 TRBJ1-5 NA TRBV4-1
CASSFRQNSYNEQFF TGTGCCAGCAGCTTTCGACAGAACTCCTACAATGAGCAGTTCTTC NA TRBJ2-1 many TRBV7-8
CASSPEPGQENIQYF TGTGCCAGCAGTCCCGAACCGGGACAGGAAAACATTCAGTACTTC TRBD1 TRBJ2-4 NA TRBV12-3/TRBV12-4
CASSHGTAPYYEQYF TGTGCCAGCAGCCACGGGACAGCTCCTTACTACGAGCAGTACTTC TRBD1 TRBJ2-7 NA TRBV12-3/TRBV12-4
CASSPYPYEQYF TGTGCCAGCAGCCCCTACCCCTACGAGCAGTACTTC NA TRBJ2-7 many TRBV7-2
CASSQVGGGGAVYNEQLF TGCGCCAGCAGCCAAGTGGGGGGAGGGGGGGCCGTATACAATGAGCAGTTATTC NA TRBJ2-1 NA TRBV4-1
CASSRGLEAVPPQHF TGTGCCAGCAGCCGCGGTCTGGAGGCAGTTCCGCCCCAGCATTTT NA TRBJ1-5 NA TRBV6-6
CASSSTGEGEQFF TGTGCCAGCAGCTCAACAGGGGAGGGCGAGCAGTTCTTC NA TRBJ2-1 NA TRBV7-2
CASTRDRDSTEAFF TGTGCCAGTACCAGGGACAGGGACTCCACTGAAGCTTTCTTT TRBD1 TRBJ1-1 NA TRBV19
CAISPRGGPTDTQYF TGTGCCATCTCGCCTCGGGGGGGCCCCACAGATACGCAGTATTTT TRBD2 TRBJ2-3 NA TRBV10-3
CASSLYGTGDQPQHF TGTGCCAGCAGCCTATATGGGACAGGGGATCAGCCCCAGCATTTT TRBD1 TRBJ1-5 many TRBV12-3/TRBV12-4
CASIHILGEQFF TGTGCCAGCATCCACATCCTGGGTGAGCAGTTCTTC NA TRBJ2-1 many TRBV11-2
CASRAGTSSYEQYF TGTGCCAGCAGGGCCGGGACTAGTTCCTACGAGCAGTACTTC TRBD2 TRBJ2-7 many TRBV7-8
CASSPPGLAGGLHEQYF TGTGCCAGCAGTCCGCCGGGACTAGCGGGAGGTTTACACGAGCAGTACTTC TRBD2 TRBJ2-7 few TRBV28
CASSRTVAKNIQYF TGCGCCAGCAGCAGGACGGTAGCCAAAAACATTCAGTACTTC NA TRBJ2-4 NA TRBV5-1
CASSLEGTGPTPYEQYF TGTGCCAGCAGCTTAGAGGGGACAGGGCCTACGCCCTACGAGCAGTACTTC TRBD1 TRBJ2-7 few TRBV7-8
CASSGLQPYF TGTGCCAGCAGCGGACTTCAGCCATACTTC NA TRBJ2-5 NA TRBV6-1
CASSSTVSYGYTF TGTGCCAGCAGTTCGACAGTCTCCTATGGCTACACCTTC NA TRBJ1-2 few TRBV6-1
CASSQDPGTRAEQFF TGCGCCAGCAGCCAGGACCCCGGGACTAGAGCTGAGCAGTTCTTC TRBD2 TRBJ2-1 NA TRBV4-1
CASSRSVVGGGTDTQYF TGTGCCAGCAGCCGGAGCGTGGTGGGGGGAGGCACAGATACGCAGTATTTT NA TRBJ2-3 many TRBV7-2
CASSLDRGRGRKLFF TGCGCCAGCAGCTTGGATCGAGGCAGGGGTCGAAAACTGTTTTTT NA TRBJ1-4 few TRBV5-1
CSARIAGMGTDTQYF TGCAGTGCTAGAATAGCGGGAATGGGCACAGATACGCAGTATTTT TRBD2 TRBJ2-3 few TRBV20-1
CSARDPDRAYEQYF TGCAGTGCTAGAGATCCGGACAGGGCCTACGAGCAGTACTTC TRBD1 TRBJ2-7 few TRBV20-1
CASSYGADSISNTGELFF TGTGCCAGCAGTTATGGGGCAGACTCCATCTCGAACACCGGGGAGCTGTTTTTT NA TRBJ2-2 NA TRBV6-5
CASSLVSLAQSYNEQFF TGTGCCAGCAGCTTAGTTTCCTTAGCGCAGTCCTACAATGAGCAGTTCTTC NA TRBJ2-1 NA TRBV11-2
CSARELAVNEQFF TGCAGTGCTAGAGAATTAGCGGTCAATGAGCAGTTCTTC NA TRBJ2-1 NA TRBV20-1
CASSFSSGGYSYEQYF TGTGCCAGCAGTTTTTCGTCCGGGGGCTACTCCTACGAGCAGTACTTC NA TRBJ2-7 few TRBV28
CASSITEAEAFF TGTGCCAGTAGTATTACCGAGGCTGAAGCTTTCTTT NA TRBJ1-1 NA TRBV19